Listed below are T cell receptor beta chains from one sample, sequenced in a study of T cell responses to AZD1222 COVID-19 vaccine. Libraries were prepared by immunoSEQ multiplex PCR; TCRdb keeps only in-frame clonotypes and omits some of them. The data contain approximately 100,000 clones, roughly 86% of them singletons. This material consisted of peripheral blood, taken 28 days after the second AZD1222 dose. The receptors shown here come from an adult who received the AZD1222 COVID-19 vaccine. The CDR3 runs from the conserved cysteine through the conserved F or W. D genes are given only for firm matches. A clone size is listed for some rows: how often the clone was seen (once, few, many), or a class if it is expanded.

d_call	v_call	clone_size	j_call	cdr3_aa	cdr3_nt
NA	TRBV25-1	once	TRBJ1-2	CASSEMGGSINYGYTF	TGTGCCAGCAGTGAAATGGGGGGGTCAATCAACTATGGCTACACCTTC
TRBD1	TRBV28	NA	TRBJ1-5	CASSFRGHNQPQHF	TGTGCCAGCAGTTTCAGGGGGCACAATCAGCCCCAGCATTTT
TRBD2	TRBV7-9	NA	TRBJ2-3	CASSSKLAGGLSTDTQYF	TGTGCCAGCAGCTCGAAGTTAGCGGGAGGGTTAAGCACAGATACGCAGTATTTT
NA	TRBV19	few	TRBJ1-1	CASSIKGTNTEAFF	TGTGCCAGTAGTATAAAGGGGACGAACACTGAAGCTTTCTTT
TRBD1	TRBV2	NA	TRBJ1-2	CASRGRGLFGYTF	TGTGCCAGCAGGGGCAGGGGGCTCTTTGGCTACACCTTC
NA	TRBV30	NA	TRBJ2-7	CAWGTPRVSYEQYF	TGTGCCTGGGGAACCCCCAGGGTTTCCTACGAGCAGTACTTC
TRBD1	TRBV6-5	NA	TRBJ1-2	CASRTGAGYGYTF	TGTGCCAGCAGAACAGGGGCGGGGTATGGCTACACCTTC
TRBD2	TRBV7-2	NA	TRBJ2-7	CASSLGREGYEQYF	TGTGCCAGCAGCTTAGGACGGGAGGGTTACGAGCAGTACTTC
NA	TRBV24-1	NA	TRBJ1-2	CATSQQGHGYTF	TGTGCCACCAGTCAACAGGGTCATGGCTACACCTTC
NA	TRBV5-6	once	TRBJ2-3	CASSLGGVGTDTQYF	TGTGCCAGCAGCTTGGGGGGCGTAGGCACAGATACGCAGTATTTT
NA	TRBV7-9	NA	TRBJ1-1	CASSLGGAGREAFF	TGTGCCAGCAGCTTAGGGGGTGCAGGCAGAGAGGCTTTCTTT
NA	TRBV9	once	TRBJ1-5	CASSEGNSGNQPQHF	TGTGCCAGCAGCGAGGGGAATTCTGGGAATCAGCCCCAGCATTTT
NA	TRBV28	NA	TRBJ2-7	CASRDSWGYEQYF	TGTGCCAGCAGAGACAGTTGGGGCTACGAGCAGTACTTC
TRBD2	TRBV12-3/TRBV12-4	few	TRBJ2-7	CASRGRRNEQYF	TGTGCCAGCCGCGGGAGACGAAACGAGCAGTACTTC
NA	TRBV28	NA	TRBJ1-2	CASSLRPGPHYGYTF	TGTGCCAGCAGTTTAAGGCCAGGGCCCCACTATGGCTACACCTTC
NA	TRBV7-3	NA	TRBJ2-6	CASSFFGGANVLTF	TGTGCCAGCAGCTTTTTCGGGGGGGCCAACGTCCTGACTTTC
TRBD2	TRBV6-2/TRBV6-3	NA	TRBJ2-3	CASSYSIRLAGGSRTDTQYF	TGTGCCAGCAGTTACTCGATTCGACTAGCGGGAGGGAGTAGGACAGATACGCAGTATTTT
NA	TRBV18	once	TRBJ2-4	CASSPLDPQLAKNIQYF	TGTGCCAGCTCACCACTCGATCCTCAGCTAGCCAAAAACATTCAGTACTTC
NA	TRBV4-1	NA	TRBJ1-2	CASSPLQRGDYGYTF	TGCGCCAGCAGCCCGCTCCAACGGGGGGACTATGGCTACACCTTC
TRBD2	TRBV5-1	once	TRBJ2-7	CASSLGETSGPGEQYF	TGCGCCAGCAGCCTGGGAGAGACTAGCGGGCCGGGGGAGCAGTACTTC
NA	TRBV9	NA	TRBJ1-2	CASSPQPGPGNYGYTF	TGTGCCAGCAGCCCTCAGCCAGGGCCAGGGAACTATGGCTACACCTTC
TRBD1	TRBV24-1	NA	TRBJ1-5	CATSDGGQGGNQPQHF	TGTGCCACCAGTGATGGGGGACAGGGAGGCAATCAGCCCCAGCATTTT
TRBD1	TRBV3-1/TRBV3-2	NA	TRBJ2-7	CASSHGDRGEQYF	TGTGCCAGCAGCCATGGGGACAGGGGTGAGCAGTACTTC
TRBD1	TRBV12-5	once	TRBJ2-5	CASGLGDRDQETQYF	TGTGCTAGTGGTTTGGGCGACAGGGACCAAGAGACCCAGTACTTC
TRBD2	TRBV4-3	NA	TRBJ2-1	CASSQVASGGVSYNEQFF	TGCGCCAGCAGCCAAGTGGCTAGCGGGGGGGTCTCCTACAATGAGCAGTTCTTC
NA	TRBV19	NA	TRBJ1-1	CAVRELGGSRAFF	TGTGCCGTTCGGGAACTGGGGGGCTCAAGAGCTTTCTTT
NA	TRBV27	few	TRBJ2-1	CASSLLSGTGASNEQFF	TGTGCCAGCAGTTTATTAAGCGGGACAGGCGCCTCCAATGAGCAGTTCTTC
NA	TRBV7-3	NA	TRBJ2-7	CASSSLGPYEQYF	TGTGCCAGCAGCTCACTAGGACCTTACGAGCAGTACTTC
NA	TRBV24-1	NA	TRBJ2-7	CATNRGPSTYEQYF	TGTGCCACCAACCGGGGGCCATCTACCTACGAGCAGTACTTC
NA	TRBV18	NA	TRBJ1-2	CASSPLPVDYGYTF	TGTGCCAGCTCACCCCTCCCGGTAGACTATGGCTACACCTTC
TRBD1	TRBV5-1	NA	TRBJ1-6	CASSLGQGGNSPLHF	TGCGCCAGCAGCTTGGGACAGGGGGGTAATTCACCCCTCCACTTT
NA	TRBV2	NA	TRBJ2-1	CASSEVGAAGYNEQFF	TGTGCCAGCAGTGAAGTAGGAGCGGCTGGCTACAATGAGCAGTTCTTC
NA	TRBV5-1	NA	TRBJ1-3	CASSEVSGNTIYF	TGCGCCAGCAGCGAAGTATCTGGAAACACCATATATTTT
NA	TRBV24-1	once	TRBJ2-3	CATSDQDPVDTQYF	TGTGCCACCAGTGACCAGGACCCGGTAGATACGCAGTATTTT
NA	TRBV5-1	NA	TRBJ2-3	CASSLGPTRTDTQYF	TGCGCCAGCAGCTTGGGACCAACCCGAACAGATACGCAGTATTTT
TRBD1	TRBV10-3	few	TRBJ1-3	CAISERGQLGNTIYF	TGTGCCATCAGTGAGAGGGGGCAGCTTGGAAACACCATATATTTT
NA	TRBV6-6	NA	TRBJ2-3	CASSPGTFTDTQYF	TGTGCCAGCAGCCCCGGGACATTCACAGATACGCAGTATTTT
TRBD1	TRBV29-1	once	TRBJ2-3	CSVRQGADTQYF	TGCAGCGTCCGACAGGGAGCAGATACGCAGTATTTT
TRBD1	TRBV6-6	NA	TRBJ2-7	CASSPRTGYSYEQYF	TGTGCCAGCAGTCCGCGGACAGGATACTCCTACGAGCAGTACTTC
NA	TRBV6-5	NA	TRBJ2-6	CASNVEASGANVLTF	TGTGCCAGCAACGTCGAAGCCTCTGGGGCCAACGTCCTGACTTTC
TRBD1	TRBV6-2/TRBV6-3	NA	TRBJ1-6	CASSYDREISYNSPLHF	TGTGCCAGCAGTTACGACAGGGAAATCTCCTATAATTCACCCCTCCACTTT
NA	TRBV5-1	NA	TRBJ1-1	CASSFTGNTEAFF	TGCGCCAGCAGCTTTACAGGCAACACTGAAGCTTTCTTT
TRBD1	TRBV7-6	once	TRBJ1-2	CASSLDGTGDYGYTF	TGTGCCAGCAGCTTAGATGGGACAGGAGACTATGGCTACACCTTC
NA	TRBV6-1	NA	TRBJ2-4	CASSEWGQLAKNIQYF	TGTGCCAGCAGTGAATGGGGGCAACTGGCCAAAAACATTCAGTACTTC
NA	TRBV4-3	NA	TRBJ2-7	CASSHLSQGHEQYF	TGCGCCAGCAGCCATCTTTCCCAGGGCCACGAGCAGTACTTC
NA	TRBV10-3	NA	TRBJ2-3	CAISESTRTDTQYF	TGTGCCATCAGTGAGTCGACCCGCACAGATACGCAGTATTTT
NA	TRBV19	NA	TRBJ2-7	CASSIVPGVVDEQYF	TGTGCCAGTAGTATAGTCCCGGGAGTGGTGGACGAGCAGTACTTC
NA	TRBV27	NA	TRBJ2-3	CASALRQGTDTQYF	TGTGCCAGCGCCCTACGGCAGGGCACAGATACGCAGTATTTT
NA	TRBV7-2	NA	TRBJ2-2	CASSTQGGAGELFF	TGTGCCAGCAGCACCCAGGGTGGGGCCGGGGAGCTGTTTTTT
NA	TRBV6-5	NA	TRBJ1-3	CASSLRVGGRDTIYF	TGTGCCAGCAGTCTCCGGGTAGGGGGGAGAGACACCATATATTTT